Sequencing of this TCR beta chain was carried out in a study of cytomegalovirus exposure and HLA in healthy donors (dated by TCRdb to about 2017). About the study as a whole: An earlier analysis of fewer than 750 of the donors reported 276 Gb of sequence data and around 100 million unique TCR beta sequences obtained from roughly 170 million T cells. The number of donors typed differed by locus, with roughly 620-640 for A, B, C, DRB1 and DQB1, around 500 for DQA1, 600 to 610 for DPA1, and roughly 450 for DPB1. An early release covering over 500 HLA-typed donors comprised about 310 gigabases of sequencing data and tens of millions of unique TCR sequences. A later genetic analysis used genome-wide SNP genotypes for about three fifths of the roughly 700 donors, treating that subset as a discovery cohort. An earlier analysis of about 600 of the donors used high-throughput TCR beta sequencing to judge whether each TCR beta V gene segment behaved as functional or pseudogenic. Rather than using new phenotypic data, the later analysis identified candidate immune exposures from TCR beta sequences and from how often those sequences occurred across donors. Donor age, sex, ethnicity and CMV serostatus were collected together with the repertoire data. A separate validation cohort of roughly 130 different subjects was used in addition to the roughly 720-subject first cohort. On average, roughly 250,000 unique TCR beta nucleotide sequences were sequenced per donor among several hundred genotyped donors of the cohort, with 15% to 20% of those sequences being non-productive. Every repertoire in the discovery cohort had been generated on one and the same sequencing platform. The aim of the study was to test whether cataloging public T cell receptors could identify signatures of past pathogen exposure. To predict cytomegalovirus infection status, the study combined high-throughput TCR immunosequencing, statistical association of individual TCRs with disease status, and machine learning. Roughly 5 DR-DQ haplotypes were handled as single units for association and clustering, since linkage in the cohort was strong. Using immunosequencing, the study profiled T cell repertoires from around 680 subjects and related those repertoires to cytomegalovirus serostatus. HLA typing covered class I and class II loci at four-digit resolution. A later analysis re-examined previously published TCR beta repertoires from about 670 donors and added high-resolution HLA genotyping to investigate patterns of TCR occurrence. Among the approximately 420 genotyped donors, more than 70% belonged to the genetic ancestry cluster associated with self-reported Caucasian donors. Beyond this particular receptor, the publication reports: A later analysis associated roughly 17,000 TCR beta sequences with specific HLA alleles at a false discovery rate of 0.05. Because HLA typing was unavailable for some donors at each locus, only the typed subset was used in association tests. The only immune exposure information available for the cohort was CMV serostatus. In a later analysis, most CMV-associated TCR beta chains were found to appear HLA-restricted, with HLA associations seemingly driven largely by CMV exposure. Compared with the approximately 700-donor mean, donors in an Asian-associated ancestry cluster had fewer N-insertions in productive TCRs, according to a later genetic analysis. Compared with equally common non-associated chains, HLA-associated TCR beta chains in a later analysis were more clonally expanded and had lower generation probabilities. A further reported finding was that TCR beta sequences accurately predicted the HLA-A and HLA-B alleles for most subjects in the first cohort. Correlated functional status among segregating V segments might be attributable to linkage disequilibrium, but an unknown experimental factor could not be ruled out. The study gave a list of around 170 TCR beta chains associated with cytomegalovirus. Over 15 rarely observed V segments, including chromosome 9 orphons, were excluded from the earlier analysis of a few hundred of the donors because counts were too low. When HLA alleles, especially DR and DQ, strongly co-occurred, TCR associations were difficult to assign to individual alleles. Across donors, most TCR sequences were observed very rarely, whereas some public TCRs were present in many individuals. V-gene and J-gene trimming of TCR beta chains was associated with a missense DCLRE1C variant in a later genetic analysis, and the association was replicated in an independent cohort. In a later analysis, the rate of TCR association differed among HLA loci, with DRB1 alleles having the most associated TCRs and HLA-C alleles having the fewest. According to the authors, the approach could potentially be generalized to other disease states and immunological phenotypes. In an earlier analysis of about 600 of the donors, most TCR beta V segments appeared in productive rearrangements about 90% or about 30% of the time, broadly matching IMGT annotations. Some IMGT-functional V segments, including TRBV6-2 and TRBV6-3, could not be distinguished by the 87-base-pair reads and were therefore excluded. The classifier was reported to diagnose cytomegalovirus status with high specificity and sensitivity in both the original cohort and the validation cohort. Only TCR beta chains were sequenced in this cohort, and the absence of alpha or paired-chain data limited detectable features. Roughly uniform sequencing depth across donors was assumed in presence/absence analyses, although this assumption may not hold. Three of the identified cytomegalovirus-associated TCR beta chains were confirmed in vitro to be specific for cytomegalovirus antigens. A later analysis reported that several top co-occurrence clusters appeared linked to parvovirus B19, influenza, CMV and Epstein-Barr virus. A group of highly shared sequence variants was considered likely to be a technical artifact of the sequencing pipeline.

The V end gives up 6 bases and the J end 7 bases, leaving 12 bases in the junction not matched to a gene. The CDR3 numbers 15 residues from cysteine through phenylalanine. Here the CDR3 DNA is all that survives: 45 bases in frame from base 1. As encoded in the germline V gene, CDR1 is MNHEY while CDR2 is SVGAGI. Libraries were prepared through the immunoSEQ multiplex PCR assay. For the multiplex PCR, a mixture combining 60 forward primers for TCR Vbeta segments and 13 reverse primers for TCR Jbeta segments was used. The CDR3 region of rearranged TCR beta genes was amplified from genomic DNA by a multiplex PCR assay. The amplified TCR beta libraries were sequenced on the Illumina HiSeq System as 87-base-pair reads. The source study handled its data this way. Across the 600 to 700 repertoires, a later analysis counted approximately 75 million unique TCR beta chains, roughly 11 million of which were shared by at least two donors. A nearest-neighbor algorithm error-corrected the raw reads and collapsed the reads into unique sequences, merging closely related sequences to remove PCR and sequencing errors. To assign V, D and J gene segments, CDR3 sequences were aligned to IMGT reference sequences. For a sequence to be retained, a match of at least six nucleotides to both a V gene segment and a J gene segment was required. A rearrangement counted as productive if the CDR3 had no stop codons and remained in frame with V and J, and every other rearrangement counted as non-productive. Following IMGT convention, CDR3 was defined as the stretch from the second conserved V-encoded cysteine to the conserved J-encoded phenylalanine. In an earlier analysis of 500 to 650 of the donors, sequences lacking an unambiguous match to a single V gene segment were excluded. In an earlier analysis of 450 to 700 of the donors, V segments were called functional above 56.7% productive rearrangements and were called segregating when the between-donor standard deviation exceeded 5%. A statistical classification framework was built for diagnosing cytomegalovirus status from the catalog of TCR beta chain sequences. V and J gene assignment, in a later analysis, came from comparing TCR nucleotide sequences with IMGT/GENE-DB human TR gene sequences. A later analysis assigned CDR3 sequences and most-parsimonious VDJ recombination scenarios with the TCRdist pipeline. In a later analysis, each TCR beta chain was defined by its CDR3 amino acid sequence together with its V-gene family, and reads without a unique V-gene family were excluded. In a later analysis, around 650 highly shared, low-generation-probability nucleotide sequences were removed to address suspected cross-contamination and a sequencing artifact. A later analysis calculated a clonal expansion index for each public chain from normalized within-repertoire ranks of inferred template counts. Generation probabilities in a later analysis came from a VDJ recombination model fitted to out-of-frame rearrangements, and those results were checked against IGoR. A later analysis scored TCR-TCR, TCR-HLA and TCR-CMV co-occurrence with hypergeometric tests, applying a repertoire-size bias correction to TCR pairs. False discovery rates were estimated in a later analysis by permuting HLA or CMV assignments 20 times. In a later analysis, co-occurring TCRs were grouped with DBSCAN, and TCRdist sequence similarity was added when clustering was performed within HLA-allele-positive subsets. Repertoires with fewer than 30,000 or more than 120,000 public chains, plus five repertoires with anomalous nucleotide sharing, were excluded from co-occurrence clustering. TCRdb obtained this table from immuneACCESS and retained in-frame rearrangements with V and J assigned. These tables miss some clones; where compared with another copy, unresolved V genes account for less than half of the shortfall, and the remainder is unexplained. The V and J calls and clone size were taken over from that table, and D and trimming were inferred from the DNA. This sample lists about 87,000 clones; 79% were detected once. The ten largest make up 3.8% of the sample.

This clone was observed a few times. It has no known antigen specificity. No quality values exist for individual bases; no much larger clone is one base distant. The cohort comprised hundreds of healthy bone marrow donors. At the time of sampling, every cohort member was nominally healthy, though immune exposures that went unrecorded were likely present. The donor tested CMV seronegative, placing the donor among the 350 or so seronegative members of the cohort. Each donor provided a peripheral blood sample, and peripheral blood mononuclear cells were used for TCR beta sequencing. The Qiagen DNeasy Blood Extraction Kit was used to extract genomic DNA from the blood cell samples.

The chain was built from TRBV6-5 and TRBJ2-7, and TRBD2 matches 10 of the central bases. What was sequenced was PBMCs. This clonotype was sampled from a woman in her thirties or forties in good health and CMV-seronegative. The nucleotide sequence reads as follows: TGTGCCAGCAGGACACTAGCGGGGTTCTCCGGGGAGCAGTACTTC. Its protein is CASRTLAGFSGEQYF.